The present T cell receptor (beta chain) was sequenced within a study of CD8+CD57+ T cells in acquired aplastic anemia. Study observations and caveats: The CD8+ Simpson's diversity of patients and controls was not significantly different. Over 25 CD8+ CDR3 sequences occurred in both the patients and the controls.

TCR beta VDJ combinations and CDR3 sequences were profiled from genomic DNA. TCRdb independently ran MiXCR on the reads; one entry per CDR3 protein. The data contain some 180,000 distinct CDR3 sequences, about three fifths of them singletons. The length of the CDR3 is 14 residues. Trimming took off 0 bases at V and 4 bases at J, with 10 bases between the two ends. Germline CDR1 is SGDLS and CDR2 is YYNGEE. As for this clonotype: No antigen is known for it.

CD8+CD57+ cell expansion had been shown by flow cytometry in patients chosen for sequencing. The genes are TRBV9 and TRBJ1-1; D remains ambiguous. The specimen sequenced was sorted CD4+, CD8+, or CD8+CD57+ T cells (not recorded which) from PBMCs. The sequence was obtained from a human donor with aplastic anemia. The CDR3 DNA reads as TGTGCCAGCAGCGTAGATTGGGGAGGCACTGAAGCTTTCTTT. Protein sequence: CASSVDWGGTEAFF.